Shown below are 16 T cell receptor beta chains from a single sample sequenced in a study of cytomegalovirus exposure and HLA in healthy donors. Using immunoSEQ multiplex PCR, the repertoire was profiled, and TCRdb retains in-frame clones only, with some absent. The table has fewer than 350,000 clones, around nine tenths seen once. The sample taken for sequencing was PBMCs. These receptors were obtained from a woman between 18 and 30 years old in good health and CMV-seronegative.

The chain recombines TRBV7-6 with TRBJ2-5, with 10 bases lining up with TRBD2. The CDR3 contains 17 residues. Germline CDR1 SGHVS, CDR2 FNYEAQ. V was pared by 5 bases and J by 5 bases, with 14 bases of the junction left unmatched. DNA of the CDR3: TGTGCCAGCAGCCTCTCCCGGCTAGCGGGAGTAGGGGAGACCCAGTACTTC. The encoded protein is CASSLSRLAGVGETQYF.

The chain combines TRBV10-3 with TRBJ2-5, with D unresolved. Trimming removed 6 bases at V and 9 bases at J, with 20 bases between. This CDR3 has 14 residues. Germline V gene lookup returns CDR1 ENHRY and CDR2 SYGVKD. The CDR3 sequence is CAISSKRLDGPQYF. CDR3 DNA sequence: TGTGCCATCAGCTCTAAGAGACTCGACGGCCCCCAGTACTTC.

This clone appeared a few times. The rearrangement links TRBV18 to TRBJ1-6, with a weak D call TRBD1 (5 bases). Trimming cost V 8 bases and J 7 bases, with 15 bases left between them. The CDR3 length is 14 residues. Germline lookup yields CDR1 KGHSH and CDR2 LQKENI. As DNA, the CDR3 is TGTGCCAGCCAATTCGACAGTGGGAATTCACCCCTCCACTTT. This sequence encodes CASQFDSGNSPLHF.

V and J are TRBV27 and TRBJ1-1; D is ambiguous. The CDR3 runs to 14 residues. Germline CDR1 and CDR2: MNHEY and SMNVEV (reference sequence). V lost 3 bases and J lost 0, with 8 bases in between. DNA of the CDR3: TGTGCCAGCAGTTTTCATAACATGAACACTGAAGCTTTCTTT. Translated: CASSFHNMNTEAFF.

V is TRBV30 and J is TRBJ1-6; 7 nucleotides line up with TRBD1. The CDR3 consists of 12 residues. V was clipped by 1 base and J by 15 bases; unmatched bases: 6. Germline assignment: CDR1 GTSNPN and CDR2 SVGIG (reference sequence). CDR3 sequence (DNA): TGTGCCTGGAGTGGAACAGGGGCGGTCCTCCACTTT. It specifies CAWSGTGAVLHF.

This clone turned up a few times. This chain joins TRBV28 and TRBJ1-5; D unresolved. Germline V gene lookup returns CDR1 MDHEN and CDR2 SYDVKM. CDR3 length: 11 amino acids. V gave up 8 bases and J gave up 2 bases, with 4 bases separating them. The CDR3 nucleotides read TGTGCCAGCCGGGGCAATCAGCCCCAGCATTTT. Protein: CASRGNQPQHF. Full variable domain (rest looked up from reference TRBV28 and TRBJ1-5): DVKVTQSSRYLVKRTGEKVFLECVQDMDHENMFWYRQDPGLGLRLIYFSYDVKMKEKGDIPEGYSVSREKKERFSLILESASTNQTSMYLCASRGNQPQHFGDGTRLSIL.

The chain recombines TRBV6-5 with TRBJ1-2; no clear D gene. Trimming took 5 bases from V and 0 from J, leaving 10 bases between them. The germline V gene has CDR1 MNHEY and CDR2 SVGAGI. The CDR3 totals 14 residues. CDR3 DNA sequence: TGTGCCAGCAGTATGCAGTCTCCTAACTATGGCTACACCTTC. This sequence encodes CASSMQSPNYGYTF.

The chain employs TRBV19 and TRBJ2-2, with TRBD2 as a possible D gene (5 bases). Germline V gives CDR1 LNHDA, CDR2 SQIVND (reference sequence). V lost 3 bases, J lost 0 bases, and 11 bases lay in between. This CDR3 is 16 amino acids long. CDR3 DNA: TGTGCCAGTAGTATGCCCCGGGGAACGAACACCGGGGAGCTGTTTTTT. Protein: CASSMPRGTNTGELFF.

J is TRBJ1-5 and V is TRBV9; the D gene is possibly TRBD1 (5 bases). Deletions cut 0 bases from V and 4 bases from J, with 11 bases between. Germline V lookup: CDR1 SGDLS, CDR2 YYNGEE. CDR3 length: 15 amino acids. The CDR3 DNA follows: TGTGCCAGCAGCGTAGGCCAGGGTTGGAATCAGCCCCAGCATTTT. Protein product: CASSVGQGWNQPQHF.

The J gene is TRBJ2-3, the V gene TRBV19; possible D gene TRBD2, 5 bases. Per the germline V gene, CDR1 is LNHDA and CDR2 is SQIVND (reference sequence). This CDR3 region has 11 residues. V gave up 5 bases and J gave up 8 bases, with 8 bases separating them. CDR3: CASSVDFTQYF. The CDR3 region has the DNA TGTGCCAGTAGTGTGGACTTTACGCAGTATTTT.

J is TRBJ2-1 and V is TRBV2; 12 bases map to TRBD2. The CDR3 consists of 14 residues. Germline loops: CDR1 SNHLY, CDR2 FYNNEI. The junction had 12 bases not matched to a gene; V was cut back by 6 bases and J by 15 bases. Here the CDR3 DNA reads TGTGCCAGCAGGACTAGCGGGAGTTTAAGTTTGTGGTTCTTC. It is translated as CASRTSGSLSLWFF.

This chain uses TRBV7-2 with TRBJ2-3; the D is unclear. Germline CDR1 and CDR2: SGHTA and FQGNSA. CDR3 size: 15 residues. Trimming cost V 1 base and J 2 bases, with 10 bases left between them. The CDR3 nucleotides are TGTGCCAGCAGCTTAGATGGCAGGAACACAGATACGCAGTATTTT. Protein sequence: CASSLDGRNTDTQYF.

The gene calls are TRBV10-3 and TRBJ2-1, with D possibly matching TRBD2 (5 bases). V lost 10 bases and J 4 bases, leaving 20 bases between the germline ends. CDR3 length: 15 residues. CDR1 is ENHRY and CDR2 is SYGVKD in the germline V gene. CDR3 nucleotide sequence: TGTGCCACGACCAAGGAGGCGTCCTATTACAATGAGCAGTTCTTC. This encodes CATTKEASYYNEQFF.

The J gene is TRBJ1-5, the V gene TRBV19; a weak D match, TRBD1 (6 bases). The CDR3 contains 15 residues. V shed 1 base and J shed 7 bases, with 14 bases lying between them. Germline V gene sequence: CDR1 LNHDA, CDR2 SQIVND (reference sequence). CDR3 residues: CASSIARQVRQPQHF. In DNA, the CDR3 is TGTGCCAGTAGTATAGCCCGACAGGTGCGGCAGCCCCAGCATTTT. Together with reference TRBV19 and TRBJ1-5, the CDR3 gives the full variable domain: DGGITQSPKYLFRKEGQNVTLSCEQNLNHDAMYWYRQDPGQGLRLIYYSQIVNDFQKGDIAEGYSVSREKKESFPLTVTSAQKNPTAFYLCASSIARQVRQPQHFGDGTRLSIL.

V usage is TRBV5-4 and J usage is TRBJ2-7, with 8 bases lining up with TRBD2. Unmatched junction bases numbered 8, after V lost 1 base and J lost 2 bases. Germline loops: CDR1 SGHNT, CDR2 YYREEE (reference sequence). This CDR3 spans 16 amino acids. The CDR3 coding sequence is TGTGCCAGCAGCTTGACGGCGGGGGGCGACCCCTACGAGCAGTACTTC. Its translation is CASSLTAGGDPYEQYF.

DNA of the CDR3: TGTGCCAGCAGCCAGACTTCCTACGAGCAGTACTTC. It translates to CASSQTSYEQYF. The V gene is TRBV5-6, the J gene TRBJ2-7, with D uncertain. In germline, CDR1 is SGHDT, CDR2 YYEEEE. The CDR3 contains 12 residues. Trimming shortened V by 4 bases and J by 1 base, and 6 bases separated the two germline ends.